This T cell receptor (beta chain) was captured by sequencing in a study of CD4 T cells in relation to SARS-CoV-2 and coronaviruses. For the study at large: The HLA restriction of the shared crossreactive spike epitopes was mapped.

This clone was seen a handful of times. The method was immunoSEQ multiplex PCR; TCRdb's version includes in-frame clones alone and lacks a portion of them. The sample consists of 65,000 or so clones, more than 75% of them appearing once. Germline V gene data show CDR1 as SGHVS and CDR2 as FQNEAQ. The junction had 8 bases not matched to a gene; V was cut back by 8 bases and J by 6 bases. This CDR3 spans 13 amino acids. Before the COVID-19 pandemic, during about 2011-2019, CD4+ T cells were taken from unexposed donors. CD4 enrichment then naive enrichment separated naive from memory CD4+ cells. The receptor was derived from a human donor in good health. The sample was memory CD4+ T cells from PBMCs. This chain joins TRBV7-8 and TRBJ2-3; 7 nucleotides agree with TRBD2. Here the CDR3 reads CASGAGVLDTQYF. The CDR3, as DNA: TGTGCCAGCGGCGCGGGGGTTCTGGATACGCAGTATTTT.